This entry lists 19 T cell receptor beta chains sequenced from one sample in a study of CD8 T cells in Susac syndrome (dated by TCRdb to about 2019). Libraries were prepared through the immunoSEQ multiplex PCR assay. RNA was extracted using the RNeasy kit, and roughly 0.45 to 1 microgram was reverse transcribed with random hexamers. Clones were called with MiXCR by TCRdb after fastp trimmed the public reads at Q25, and only in-frame beta chains were retained. Rows with a matching CDR3 protein are joined into one entry that keeps the most common DNA and genes. The sample contains 200,000 to 250,000 distinct CDR3 sequences, 95% of them found a single time. The ten top clones hold roughly 0.09% of the sample. Sample: CD4+ T cells from PBMCs. Every receptor here comes from a human donor with multiple sclerosis.

V usage is TRBV27 and J usage is TRBJ2-7, with TRBD2 identical over 7 bases. The germline V gene encodes CDR1 MNHEY and CDR2 SMNVEV (reference sequence). J lost 4 bases, V lost 7 bases, and 7 bases had no gene match. There are 13 residues in the CDR3. CDR3 region: CASTSGGRYEQYF. The CDR3 bases are TGTGCCAGCACCTCGGGGGGTCGGTACGAGCAGTACTTC.

This chain uses TRBV5-6 with TRBJ2-5; 10 bases align to TRBD2. CDR1 is SGHDT and CDR2 is YYEEEE in the germline V gene. With V trimmed by 4 bases and J by 5 bases, 11 bases remained unmatched. CDR3 size: 16 residues. CDR3 nucleotides: TGTGCCAGCAGCCTACAGCTAAGCGGGGGGGCGGAGACCCAGTACTTC. Residues: CASSLQLSGGAETQYF.

The chain joins TRBV3-1 to TRBJ1-6; D perhaps matches TRBD1 (6 bases). V gave up 4 bases and J gave up 5 bases, with 9 bases separating them. The CDR3 sequence is 14 residues long. In germline, CDR1 is LGHDT, CDR2 YNNKEL (reference sequence). The CDR3 sequence is CASSRTGHNSPLHF. CDR3 bases: TGTGCCAGCAGCCGTACAGGGCATAATTCACCCCTCCACTTT.

The rearrangement uses TRBV20-1 and TRBJ2-7; 14 bases are shared with TRBD2. Germline CDR1 is DFQATT and CDR2 is SNEGSKA (reference sequence). Trimming took 6 bases from V and 4 from J; bases not matched to a gene: 14. CDR3 length equals 17 residues. The CDR3 nucleotides read TGCAGTGCCGGTCAACCGGGACTAGCGGGAGCGTTTTACGAGCAGTACTTC. Its protein product is CSAGQPGLAGAFYEQYF.

This clonotype was observed once. CDR3 DNA sequence: TGTGCCAGCAGTAAGGACGGCTACGAGCAGTACTTC. Its translation is CASSKDGYEQYF. The chain has TRBV6-5 and TRBJ2-7; D ambiguous. The CDR3 is 12 residues long. Germline V lookup: CDR1 MNHEY, CDR2 SVGAGI. The germline V and J ends were trimmed by 5 bases and 3 bases, with 8 bases remaining between them.

The rearrangement uses TRBV5-1 and TRBJ1-2; the D gene is possibly TRBD1 (6 bases). From germline, CDR1 is SGHRS and CDR2 YFSETQ. The CDR3 runs 15 residues. V lost 4 bases, J lost 7 bases, and 20 bases lay in between. The CDR3: CASSLLQGKTIGYTF. The CDR3 DNA is TGCGCCAGCAGCCTCCTACAGGGCAAGACCATTGGCTACACCTTC.

The gene calls are TRBV3-1 and TRBJ1-1; D may be TRBD1 (6 bases). CDR1 and CDR2 from the germline V gene are LGHDT and YNNKEL (reference sequence). The CDR3 totals 14 residues. Trimming took off 2 bases at V and 8 bases at J, with 15 bases between the two ends. The CDR3 reads CASSQYGGAREAFF. As DNA, the CDR3 is TGTGCCAGCAGCCAATATGGGGGGGCTCGGGAAGCTTTCTTT.

This clonotype was picked up one time. V is TRBV29-1 and J is TRBJ1-1; D is ambiguous. V was clipped by 7 bases and J by 3 bases, with 12 bases between them. Per the germline V gene, CDR1 is SQVTM and CDR2 is ANQGSEA. CDR3 length equals 12 residues. In DNA, the CDR3 is TGCAGCGCCCTCGTAGTGGACACTGAAGCTTTCTTT. Translated: CSALVVDTEAFF. The full variable domain, completed using reference TRBV29-1 and TRBJ1-1, is SAVISQKPSRDICQRGTSLTIQCQVDSQVTMMFWYRQQPGQSLTLIATANQGSEATYESGFVIDKFPISRPNLTFSTLTVSNMSPEDSSIYLCSALVVDTEAFFGQGTRLTVV.

This chain links TRBV5-1 with TRBJ2-1; perhaps TRBD2 as D (5 bases). The CDR3 totals 12 residues. V dropped 7 bases and J dropped 9 bases, with 14 bases sitting between them. Germline V CDR1 and CDR2: SGHRS, YFSETQ. CDR3 in amino acids: CASGDPRGEQFF. The CDR3 nucleotides are TGCGCCAGCGGCGATCCACGGGGTGAGCAGTTCTTC.

The chain uses TRBV19 and TRBJ1-3; D is unresolved. The CDR3 consists of 13 residues. V was cut by 8 bases and J by 0 bases, with 8 bases left in between. CDR1 is LNHDA, CDR2 SQIVND, per germline (reference sequence). This CDR3 reads CASGRSSGNTIYF. For the CDR3, the DNA is TGTGCCAGTGGAAGGAGCTCTGGAAACACCATATATTTT.

This chain joins TRBV6-7 and TRBJ2-5; D may be TRBD1 or TRBD2 (5 bases each). TRBV6-7 is designated an ORF whose function remains uncertain. The V end lost 6 bases, the J end lost 5 bases, and 22 bases lay between the germline ends. This CDR3 is 16 amino acids long. Here the CDR3 reads CASSEWGRRQEETQYF. The CDR3 coding sequence is TGTGCCAGCAGCGAATGGGGACGGCGGCAGGAGGAGACCCAGTACTTC.

V gene TRBV30 combines with J gene TRBJ2-1; 8 bases align to TRBD2. There are 15 residues in the CDR3. The germline gives CDR1 GTSNPN, CDR2 SVGIG (reference sequence). Trimming took 3 bases from V and 2 from J; bases not matched to a gene: 6. The chain's CDR3 is CAWRKLAGTYNEQFF. The CDR3 nucleotides are TGTGCCTGGAGGAAATTAGCGGGGACCTACAATGAGCAGTTCTTC.

The rearrangement links TRBV25-1 to TRBJ2-7; D is unclear. CDR1 and CDR2 from the germline V gene are MGHDK and SYGVNS. V was pared by 8 bases and J by 4 bases, with 9 bases between. This CDR3 region has 11 residues. CDR3 bases: TGTGCCAGCGGTACCCGGTACGAGCAGTACTTC. Its protein is CASGTRYEQYF.

J is TRBJ2-2 and V is TRBV5-1; TRBD1 is a possible D gene (5 bases). This CDR3 comprises 16 residues. Germline V gene lookup returns CDR1 SGHRS and CDR2 YFSETQ. The V end lost 2 bases, the J end lost 5 bases, and 16 bases lay between the germline ends. In DNA, the CDR3 is TGCGCCAGCAGCTTTAGACAGTCAGATGGAACCGGGGAGCTGTTTTTT. Translating it yields CASSFRQSDGTGELFF. The full variable domain, in which reference TRBV5-1 and TRBJ2-2 provide the parts outside the CDR3, is KAGVTQTPRYLIKTRGQQVTLSCSPISGHRSVSWYQQTPGQGLQFLFEYFSETQRNKGNFPGRFSGRQFSNSRSEMNVSTLELGDSALYLCASSFRQSDGTGELFFGEGSRLTVL.

The rearrangement links TRBV3-1 to TRBJ2-1, with 7 bases lining up with TRBD2. This CDR3 has 17 residues. V was clipped by 0 bases and J by 7 bases; unmatched bases: 12. CDR1 is LGHDT, CDR2 YNNKEL, per germline (reference sequence). In DNA, the CDR3 is TGTGCCAGCAGCCAAGATCTGGGCGGGAGCGCCAGGAATGAGCAGTTCTTC. Translated, it gives CASSQDLGGSARNEQFF.

The chain carries TRBV3-1 and TRBJ1-3; no clear D gene. CDR1 is LGHDT and CDR2 is YNNKEL in the germline V gene (reference sequence). The CDR3 extends over 13 amino acids. With 4 bases removed from V and 4 bases from J, the gap between germline ends came to 8 bases. The CDR3 reads CASSPQFGNTIYF. CDR3 nucleotides: TGTGCCAGCAGCCCCCAATTCGGAAACACCATATATTTT. The full variable domain, completed using reference TRBV3-1 and TRBJ1-3, is DTAVSQTPKYLVTQMGNDKSIKCEQNLGHDTMYWYKQDSKKFLKIMFSYNNKELIINETVPNRFSPKSPDKAHLNLHINSLELGDSAVYFCASSPQFGNTIYFGEGSWLTVV.

V is TRBV28 and J is TRBJ2-1; a possible D gene is TRBD2 (5 bases). The V and J ends lost 6 bases and 6 bases respectively, with 15 bases between them. Germline V CDR1 and CDR2: MDHEN, SYDVKM. The length of the CDR3 is 14 residues. The CDR3 nucleotides are TGTGCCAGCAGCCCCGCTAGCAGTTTCAATGAGCAGTTCTTC. It is translated as CASSPASSFNEQFF.

The sample holds one count of this clonotype. The missing conserved phenylalanine or tryptophan at the end of this CDR3 makes a read error likely. The chain uses TRBV20-1 and TRBJ2-5, with D perhaps assigned TRBD1 or TRBD2 (6 bases each). The length of the CDR3 is 15 residues. Looked up from germline, CDR1 is DFQATT and CDR2 is SNEGSKA (reference sequence). Between the trimmed V and J ends, which lost 1 base and 1 base, there was a span of 13 bases. The CDR3 here is CSARVRGGRQETQYS. CDR3 in DNA: TGCAGTGCTAGAGTAAGAGGGGGGCGCCAAGAGACCCAGTACTCC.

The chain employs TRBV14 and TRBJ2-7; 16 bases map to TRBD2. The CDR3 length is 19 residues. The junction had 13 bases not matched to a gene; V was cut back by 4 bases and J by 4 bases. Per germline, CDR1 SGHDN and CDR2 FVKESK. The DNA of the CDR3 is TGTGCCAGCAGCCCGGGACTAGCGGGAGGGCCCAGTTTTACGTACGAGCAGTACTTC. It codes for CASSPGLAGGPSFTYEQYF.